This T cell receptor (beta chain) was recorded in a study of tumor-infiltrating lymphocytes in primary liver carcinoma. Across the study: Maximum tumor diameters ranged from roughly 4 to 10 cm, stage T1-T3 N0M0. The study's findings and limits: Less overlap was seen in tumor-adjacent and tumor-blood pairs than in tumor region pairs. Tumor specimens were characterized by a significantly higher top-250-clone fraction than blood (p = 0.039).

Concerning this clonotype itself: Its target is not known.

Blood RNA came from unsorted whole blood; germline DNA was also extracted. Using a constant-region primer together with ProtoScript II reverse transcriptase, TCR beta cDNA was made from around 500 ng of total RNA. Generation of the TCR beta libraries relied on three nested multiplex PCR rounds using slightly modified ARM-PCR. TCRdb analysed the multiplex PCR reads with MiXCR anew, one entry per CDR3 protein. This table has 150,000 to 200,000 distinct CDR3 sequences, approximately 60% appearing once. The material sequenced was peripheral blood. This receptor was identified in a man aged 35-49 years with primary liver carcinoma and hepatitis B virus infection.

CDR3: CASGWTVNEQFF. DNA for the CDR3: TGTGCTAGTGGTTGGACAGTCAATGAGCAGTTCTTC. The V call is TRBV12-5, the J call TRBJ2-1, with a possible D match to TRBD1 (6 bases). V was trimmed by 4 bases and J by 6 bases, leaving 7 bases between them. Germline-derived CDR1 and CDR2 are LGHNT and FRNRAP. CDR3 length: 12 amino acids.